Sequencing of this T cell receptor beta chain was carried out in a study of T cells after yellow fever vaccination. Many counts were recorded for this clonotype. Germline V lookup: CDR1 MGHRA, CDR2 YSYEKL. This CDR3 comprises 15 residues. Trimming took 0 bases from V and 4 from J, leaving 11 bases between them. Each CDR3 protein gets one entry after TCRdb re-called the 5' RACE reads with MiXCR. Seen here are tens of thousands of distinct CDR3 sequences, approximately 7% observed once, and the top ten hold about 40%. This material consisted of CD8+ T cells sorted from PBMCs, taken roughly seven weeks after the first yellow fever vaccination. The chain is built from TRBV4-1 and TRBJ2-3; the D gene is possibly TRBD2 (7 bases). This sequence originates from a man aged 18 to 35 who received the YFV17D yellow fever vaccine. The CDR3 bases are TGCGCCAGCAGCCAAGATAGGGGGGGGGCAGATACGCAGTATTTT. Its translation: CASSQDRGGADTQYF.